This entry features one T cell receptor (beta chain) sequence. In its sample, this clone comes out as large (0.1 to 1%). No much larger clone exists at a distance of one base, and base qualities are not known. Total RNA from at least 10,000 sorted tetramer+ CD8 T cells was reverse transcribed into cDNA for TCR profiling. PCR with primers that anneal to V and J regions amplified CDR3 regions and added unique molecular identifiers to track templates. The immunoSEQ platform, including its sequencing and error-correction standards, was used to profile TCRalpha and TCRbeta chains. From the authors' description of their analysis: Clonal copy numbers were corrected for sequencing and PCR errors, and IMGT conventions were followed to define CDR3s. Only productive rearrangements were analyzed, using immunoSEQ Analyzer versions 2.0 and 3.0, with gene-pairing frequencies processed further in Microsoft Excel. V-J pairings were visualized as Circos plots, and CDR3 motifs were found with MEME plus a custom motifSearch program. The OLGA algorithm was used to calculate the probability of generation of TCR sequences. Clonotypes seen at both visits were designated persistent, clonotypes seen only acutely were designated nonpersistent, and clonotypes seen only at convalescence were designated de novo. A public TCR was defined as an amino acid clonotype used by more than one donor. This immuneACCESS table, as held by TCRdb, lists in-frame sequences with V and J called but not all clones. Of the missing ones, under half trace to an unresolved V gene in checked studies; the others have no known cause. The DNA was the basis for D and trimming; V, J and clone size are from that table. The sample profile shows thousands of clones; roughly 25% of them were found once. Less than 50% of the sample goes to the ten largest clones.

This specimen's time point label, interpreted: convalescence about 6 months (5-8 months) after acute presentation (visit 7). Over the course of primary infection, this study followed CD8 T cell responses against two immunodominant EBV epitopes, BRLF1 109 (YVL-BR) and BMLF1 280 (GLC-BM). A positive serum heterophile antibody test and EBV viral capsid antigen-specific IgM indicated primary EBV infection. Magnetic positive selection (MACS) was first used to enrich total CD8 T cells from PBMCs. A FACSAria III was used to sort live CD3+ CD8+ tetramer+ cells to over 85% purity. A PE-conjugated tetramer loaded with the BMLF1 280-288 peptide was used for cell sorting. Directly ex vivo after tetramer sorting, the TCR repertoires of EBV epitope-specific CD8 T cells were deep-sequenced at acute infection and at convalescence. A few people aged about 18 to 30 with clinical acute infectious mononucleosis and laboratory evidence of primary EBV infection were used as donors. Heparinized peripheral blood was collected when donors presented clinically with mononucleosis symptoms and again about 6 months afterward. PBMCs were isolated by Ficoll-Paque density gradient centrifugation.

The entry originates in a study of blood T cell repertoires in acute mononucleosis (dated by TCRdb to the early 2020s). As for the study more broadly: Convalescent samples, which represented the memory response, were taken 5 to 8 months after the acute presentation. The mean EBV load in blood was 3.5 to 4 log10 genome copies per million B cells during acute infection, compared with less than 3 at convalescence.

General findings and caveats noted by the study authors: Because only a fraction of each donor's blood was analyzed, sampling error might partly account for the low clonotype overlap between the acute and convalescent samples. Only a few donors were included in the cohort, so group averages were based on very few individuals. Although only 8% to 9.5% of unique acute clonotypes carried over into convalescence, these persisting clonotypes made up most of the response, and the remainder were seemingly replaced by new, diverse de novo clonotypes.

The sequencing used EBV GLC epitope tetramer+ CD8+ T cells sorted from PBMCs, collected during convalescence from infectious mononucleosis. The cell subset or site tag for this specimen amounts to: CD8 T cells binding tetramer with EBV BMLF1 280-288 peptide (GLC-BM). The receptor's source is a woman under 30 with infectious mononucleosis caused by EBV.

The CDR3 loop reads CASSLSYEQYF. The bases read TGTGCCAGCTCACTTTCCTACGAGCAGTACTTC. Recombination linked TRBV18 to TRBJ2-7; too little of a D gene remains to name it. For CDR1 and CDR2, the germline V gene lists KGHSH and LQKENI. Including cysteine and phenylalanine, the CDR3 has 11 amino acids. Just CDR3 DNA is preserved here, 33 bases in frame from base 1. Trimming at the junction amounts to 4 bases on V and 1 base on J, and the germline ends lie 2 bases apart.